This entry concerns a single T cell receptor (beta chain). It has no known antigen specificity. No clone much larger than this one lies a single base away; base qualities are absent. This sample was taken from a study of blood T cells in healthy people across ages (dated by TCRdb to between 2014 and 2017). As for the study more broadly: In model experiments, template switching captured about one uniquely barcoded TCR beta cDNA molecule for every two T cells. Donors were grouped into four age groups: young (average roughly 17 years), middle-aged (39), aged (62) and long-lived (approximately 81). Age-related changes in TCR beta repertoire diversity were measured in the study by deep sequencing normalized with unique cDNA molecular identifiers. To avoid experimental bias, donors of different ages were distributed randomly across sequencing lanes. The study analyzed two additional independent replicas of 1 million unique cDNA reads from the same blood draw for two donors, one aged 18 to 29 and one aged 80 or older.

Systemically healthy Caucasian individuals from Russia, around 39 in total and aged roughly 6 to 95 years, were included as donors. Each donor gave around 9.9 milliliters of peripheral blood, collected into EDTA-treated Vacutainer tubes. Ficoll-Paque density-gradient centrifugation was used to isolate PBMCs, with at least 6.5 million per sample. Total RNA, at least 6 micrograms per sample, was extracted from PBMCs with Trizol reagent. For every donor, an aliquot of PBMCs went through flow cytometry to measure the percentages of naive CD45RAhigh/CD27high T cells. The library was made by 5' RACE. This sample was sequenced with an Illumina HiSeq 2500. A second PCR of about 6 to 12 cycles was performed with a sample-barcoded 5' primer and a J-beta primer mix. A unique molecular identifier was introduced onto each TCR beta cDNA molecule by a template-switch 5' adaptor carrying 12 random nucleotides. Each sample yielded at least 3 million CDR3-containing paired-end reads. First-strand cDNA synthesis was performed from all RNA using the Mint cDNA synthesis kit, with priming by a TRBC-specific oligonucleotide. All cDNA was treated with uracil-DNA glycosylase and then went through a first 18-cycle PCR with the universal primers M1SS and BC2_uni_R. In the paper's pipeline: Each sample was normalized by randomly selecting 1 million high-quality reads, each carrying a distinct molecular identifier. Reads with shared molecular identifiers were discarded instead of being binned into consensus sequences. MiTCR, run with a Q25 quality threshold and the strictest error-elimination algorithm, handled CDR3 identification, clonotype clustering and error correction. A nonparametric unseen species model using Euler transformation provided a lower-bound estimate of total TCR beta diversity. The raw public reads went through TCRdb reprocessing: fastp at Q25, MiXCR clone calling, in-frame beta chains kept. Identical CDR3 protein sequences are pooled into one entry, listed with their most common genes and DNA. Clone size and V and J calls follow TCRdb, not the original study. The sample data list fewer than 1,000,000 distinct CDR3 sequences, and about 42% of these were observed just once. Roughly a fifth of the sample goes to the ten largest clones.

The germline V gene provides CDR1 SGHRS and CDR2 YFSETQ. The CDR3 runs 15 residues from the cysteine to the phenylalanine. The CDR3 DNA has 45 bases and is translated from base 1. Deletion took 1 base off V and 7 bases off J, with a span of 14 bases between the germline ends. The investigation overall reported the following: The CMV infection status of donors was not known, potentially confounding age-related changes in expanded clonotypes. Total diversity estimates from one million sequenced T cells were considered lower bounds and underestimates. As age increased, observed TCR beta diversity per million T cells dropped in a roughly linear way, and a significant reduction was already evident by age about 40. Because profiling used bulk unsorted PBMCs, naive and antigen-experienced compartments could not be compared conclusively. The percentage of naive T cells measured by flow cytometry correlated strongly with observed TCR beta diversity. Compared with the aged group, more naive CD4+ T cells, fewer expanded clones and increased TCR diversity were shown by the long-lived group, suggesting age selection.

The chain uses TRBV5-1 and TRBJ2-2, with the D gene possibly TRBD1 or TRBD2, each one fitting 5 bases. This TCR was recovered from a man in his sixties in good health. Source material: blood. This receptor carries the CDR3 CASSLTRGTIGELFF. The nucleotide sequence reads as follows: TGCGCCAGCAGCTTGACTAGAGGGACCATCGGGGAGCTGTTTTTT.